This passage covers 28 T cell receptor beta chains from one sample sequenced in a study of T cell changes during pregnancy in multiple sclerosis. Produced via immunoSEQ multiplex PCR; TCRdb's table is partial and in-frame only. The sample has tens of thousands of clones; 70% to 90% are singletons. The starting material was CD4+ T cells from peripheral blood mononuclear cells, obtained in the first trimester of pregnancy. The receptors derive from a female donor with multiple sclerosis, enrolled in a pregnancy study.

The chain links TRBV9 to TRBJ2-7; D may be TRBD1 (6 bases). This CDR3 comprises 19 residues. Trimming cost V 0 bases and J 3 bases, with 25 bases left between them. CDR1 SGDLS and CDR2 YYNGEE come from the germline V gene. CDR3 bases: TGTGCCAGCAGCGTAGATGAAGGGGGTCTCCTACCGCAGAACTACGAGCAGTACTTC. Its translation: CASSVDEGGLLPQNYEQYF.

DNA for the CDR3: TGTGCCAGCAGTACTGACAGGGGATACAATGAGCAGTTCTTC. The encoded protein is CASSTDRGYNEQFF. The V gene is TRBV6-5, the J gene TRBJ2-1; 8 bases fit TRBD1. This CDR3 comprises 14 residues. Germline lookup yields CDR1 MNHEY and CDR2 SVGAGI. The junction had 4 bases not matched to a gene; V was cut back by 5 bases and J by 4 bases.

This chain joins TRBV2 and TRBJ2-3, with 11 bases that match TRBD2. V shed 4 bases and J 3 bases; nucleotides not matched to a gene: 9. Germline assignment: CDR1 SNHLY and CDR2 FYNNEI. This CDR3 has 17 residues. The CDR3 here is CASSGTSGSRWTDTQYF. The CDR3 coding sequence is TGTGCCAGCAGTGGCACTAGCGGGAGCCGATGGACAGATACGCAGTATTTT.

The chain joins TRBV18 to TRBJ1-1, with D hard to call. Trimming took 8 bases from V and 0 from J, leaving 10 bases between them. The germline V gene has CDR1 KGHSH and CDR2 LQKENI. CDR3 length equals 13 residues. CDR3: CASDERLNTEAFF. The CDR3 nucleotides read TGTGCCAGCGATGAACGGTTGAACACTGAAGCTTTCTTT.

The chain joins TRBV5-1 to TRBJ2-7, with TRBD2 identical over 10 bases. Germline-derived CDR1 and CDR2 are SGHRS and YFSETQ. The CDR3 contains 14 residues. With 1 base clipped from V and 7 bases from J, the junction kept 5 bases outside the gene matches. The CDR3 sequence is CASSLTSGIEEQYF. The DNA for the CDR3 is TGCGCCAGCAGCTTGACTAGCGGGATAGAAGAGCAGTACTTC.

This clone was detected many times. CDR3 amino acids: CASSPQGAGNTIYF. CDR3 DNA sequence: TGCGCCAGCAGCCCCCAGGGTGCAGGAAACACCATATATTTT. The chain has TRBV4-3 and TRBJ1-3; a weak D match, TRBD1 (5 bases). Trimming removed 4 bases from V and 4 bases from J, with 11 bases in between. The CDR3 extends over 14 amino acids. Per germline, CDR1 LGHNA and CDR2 YSLEER.

The genes are TRBV5-4 and TRBJ2-2; D possibly corresponds to TRBD2 (5 bases). V dropped 1 base and J dropped 7 bases, with 14 bases sitting between them. The CDR3 is made up of 15 amino acids. Per germline, CDR1 SGHNT and CDR2 YYREEE (reference sequence). In nucleotides, the CDR3 is TGTGCCAGCAGCTTGCGAGGGAGTAATAACGGGGAGCTGTTTTTT. This translates into CASSLRGSNNGELFF.

This clone was counted a single time. CDR3 region: CAISAGTGSSEVTDTQYF. CDR3 DNA sequence: TGTGCCATCAGCGCCGGGACAGGGTCGAGCGAGGTCACAGATACGCAGTATTTT. The chain is built from TRBV10-3 and TRBJ2-3, with 9 bases aligning to TRBD1. Germline values: CDR1 ENHRY, CDR2 SYGVKD. The CDR3 length is 18 residues. V was clipped by 6 bases and J by 2 bases; unmatched bases: 15.

CDR3 region: CASSLDGTEETQYF. The CDR3 DNA reads as TGTGCCAGCAGCTTGGACGGAACAGAAGAGACCCAGTACTTC. This chain links TRBV5-6 with TRBJ2-5; no reliable D call. The germline V gene encodes CDR1 SGHDT and CDR2 YYEEEE. This CDR3 comprises 14 residues. V was cut by 0 bases and J by 3 bases, with 9 bases left in between.

V gene TRBV5-4 combines with J gene TRBJ2-2, with 11 bases matching TRBD2. The germline CDR1 and CDR2 sequences are SGHNT and YYREEE (reference sequence). V was pared by 1 base and J by 4 bases, with 6 bases of the junction left unmatched. The CDR3 extends over 17 amino acids. The CDR3 DNA reads as TGTGCCAGCAGCTTGAGCGTAGCGGGAGGGTTCACCGGGGAGCTGTTTTTT. Its protein product is CASSLSVAGGFTGELFF. Based on the CDR3 plus reference TRBV5-4 and TRBJ2-2, the full variable domain is ETGVTQSPTHLIKTRGQQVTLRCSSQSGHNTVSWYQQALGQGPQFIFQYYREEENGRGNFPPRFSGLQFPNYSSELNVNALELDDSALYLCASSLSVAGGFTGELFFGEGSRLTVL.

The J gene is TRBJ2-2, the V gene TRBV19; a weak D match, TRBD2 (6 bases). Germline loops: CDR1 LNHDA, CDR2 SQIVND (reference sequence). V was clipped by 6 bases and J by 4 bases, with 9 bases between them. The CDR3 spans 13 residues. Here the CDR3 reads CASRVGGTGELFF. CDR3 in DNA: TGTGCCAGTAGAGTGGGGGGCACCGGGGAGCTGTTTTTT.

This clone was counted a single time. The chain links TRBV7-3 to TRBJ2-6; 10 bases are a match to TRBD1. V was pared by 8 bases and J by 2 bases, with 3 bases of the junction left unmatched. Germline CDR1 SGHTA, CDR2 FQGTGA. The CDR3 totals 15 residues. CDR3 nucleotides: TGTGCCAGCGGACAGGGGGGAACTGGGGCCAACGTCCTGACTTTC. This gives the protein CASGQGGTGANVLTF.

The count of this clone is one. This rearrangement joins TRBV28 to TRBJ1-5; D remains unclear. V was clipped by 10 bases and J by 3 bases, with 16 bases between them. CDR1 and CDR2 (germline): MDHEN, SYDVKM. This CDR3 is built from 14 residues. The chain's CDR3 is CATAPGFINQPQHF. The DNA for the CDR3 is TGTGCCACCGCGCCGGGGTTTATCAATCAGCCCCAGCATTTT. The full variable domain, with the rest looked up from reference TRBV28 and TRBJ1-5, is DVKVTQSSRYLVKRTGEKVFLECVQDMDHENMFWYRQDPGLGLRLIYFSYDVKMKEKGDIPEGYSVSREKKERFSLILESASTNQTSMYLCATAPGFINQPQHFGDGTRLSIL.

The chain combines TRBV10-3 with TRBJ1-3; possibly TRBD1 for D (5 bases). Germline loops: CDR1 ENHRY, CDR2 SYGVKD. Trimming pared 0 bases from V and 2 bases from J, leaving 8 bases between. CDR3 length: 15 amino acids. CDR3 residues: CAISESAGPGNTIYF. In DNA, the CDR3 is TGTGCCATCAGTGAGTCGGCAGGGCCTGGAAACACCATATATTTT.

To note about this clone: A read error may account for a junction end that differs from germline. The chain employs TRBV7-7 and TRBJ1-1; D unresolved. The CDR3 runs to 13 residues. CDR1 is SSHAT, CDR2 FNYEAQ, per germline (reference sequence). The CDR3 is CASSPKEISGAFF. CDR3 nucleotide sequence: TGTGCTAGCAGCCCCAAGGAGATCAGCGGGGCTTTCTTT.

The chain carries TRBV5-4 and TRBJ2-7, with TRBD1 as a possible D gene (6 bases). Germline V gene sequence: CDR1 SGHNT, CDR2 YYREEE (reference sequence). V was clipped by 0 bases and J by 2 bases, with 9 bases between them. The CDR3 sequence is 14 residues long. Here the CDR3 reads CASSLGQVAYEQYF. The CDR3 DNA follows: TGTGCCAGCAGCTTGGGACAGGTCGCCTACGAGCAGTACTTC.

The rearrangement joins TRBV28 to TRBJ1-5; D is unclear. Deletions cut 7 bases from V and 3 bases from J, with 10 bases between. Germline values: CDR1 MDHEN, CDR2 SYDVKM. CDR3 length: 13 residues. The DNA for the CDR3 is TGTGCCAGCACCCTGGGCCCCAATCAGCCCCAGCATTTT. Encoded protein: CASTLGPNQPQHF. Based on the CDR3 plus reference TRBV28 and TRBJ1-5, the full variable domain is DVKVTQSSRYLVKRTGEKVFLECVQDMDHENMFWYRQDPGLGLRLIYFSYDVKMKEKGDIPEGYSVSREKKERFSLILESASTNQTSMYLCASTLGPNQPQHFGDGTRLSIL.

The chain carries TRBV4-1 and TRBJ1-1; TRBD1 matches at 8 bases. The CDR3 is 15 amino acids. CDR1 and CDR2 from the germline V gene are MGHRA and YSYEKL. V shed 3 bases, J shed 2 bases, and the junction held 5 bases outside the gene matches. This CDR3 is CASSHTDRENTEAFF. The CDR3 coding sequence is TGCGCCAGCAGCCACACGGACAGGGAAAACACTGAAGCTTTCTTT.

The gene calls are TRBV18 and TRBJ2-3, with 7 bases that match TRBD1. The CDR3 sequence is 15 residues long. Trimming at V came to 8 bases and at J to 1 base, leaving 9 bases not matched to a gene. Germline V gives CDR1 KGHSH, CDR2 LQKENI. The DNA for the CDR3 is TGTGCCAGCCAGATCCGGGACAGAGGCACAGATACGCAGTATTTT. Amino acids: CASQIRDRGTDTQYF.

For the CDR3, the DNA is TGTGCCAGCAGCTCGGACAGGGTCTACGAGCAGTACTTC. Protein sequence: CASSSDRVYEQYF. This chain uses TRBV7-2 with TRBJ2-7; 8 bases are a match to TRBD1. The CDR3 sequence is 13 residues long. The germline V gene encodes CDR1 SGHTA and CDR2 FQGNSA. The junction had 2 bases not matched to a gene; V was cut back by 4 bases and J by 3 bases.

The V gene is TRBV11-3, the J gene TRBJ1-1; D may be TRBD1 (5 bases). The germline gives CDR1 SGHNT, CDR2 YENEEA. The CDR3 contains 13 residues. Deletions cut 3 bases from V and 4 bases from J, with 9 bases between. The CDR3 DNA sequence: TGTGCCAGCAGCTTTTCCCAGGGCACTGAAGCTTTCTTT. Protein product: CASSFSQGTEAFF.

V and J are TRBV29-1 and TRBJ2-3, with TRBD2 matching 10 bases. After removal of 3 bases from V and 4 bases from J, the junction contained 10 bases not matched to a gene. Germline values: CDR1 SQVTM, CDR2 ANQGSEA. The CDR3 is 16 residues long. This CDR3 is CSVDGLAGALADTQYF. CDR3 nucleotides: TGCAGCGTTGACGGTCTAGCGGGAGCTCTTGCAGATACGCAGTATTTT.

This clone was seen a single time. DNA for the CDR3: TGCGCCAGCAGCCAAGAAAGGAGAGCTCCCCCCTACAATGAGCAGTTCTTC. Translated, it gives CASSQERRAPPYNEQFF. The chain uses TRBV4-3 and TRBJ2-1; D is ambiguous. The CDR3 covers 17 residues. CDR1 LGHNA and CDR2 YSLEER come from the germline V gene. Trimming pared 0 bases from V and 2 bases from J, leaving 14 bases between.

This chain uses TRBV7-2 with TRBJ2-1, with D possibly TRBD2 on 6 matching bases. Deletions cut 0 bases from V and 3 bases from J, with 12 bases between. Germline-derived CDR1 and CDR2 are SGHTA and FQGNSA. The CDR3 has 16 amino acids. The CDR3 region is CASSLAGGRGYNEQFF. CDR3 sequence (DNA): TGTGCCAGCAGCTTAGCTGGAGGGCGGGGCTACAATGAGCAGTTCTTC.

The chain couples TRBV11-2 to TRBJ2-1, with 10 bases that match TRBD2. CDR3 length equals 17 residues. Germline V gene data show CDR1 as SGHAT and CDR2 as FQNNGV. The V and J ends lost 0 bases and 4 bases, in that order; junction bases with no gene match: 6. CDR3 sequence: CASSLEGLAHQYNEQFF. The CDR3 nucleotides are TGTGCCAGCAGCTTAGAGGGACTAGCGCATCAATACAATGAGCAGTTCTTC.

The chain couples TRBV12-5 to TRBJ2-1, with TRBD2 matching over 8 bases. CDR1 and CDR2 from the germline V gene are LGHNT and FRNRAP. The CDR3 runs 16 residues. Trimming cost V 0 bases and J 8 bases; bases outside gene matches: 9. CDR3 loop: CASGLVLREGPHEQFF. The DNA for the CDR3 is TGTGCTAGTGGTTTGGTATTACGGGAGGGCCCCCATGAGCAGTTCTTC.

The chain combines TRBV4-3 with TRBJ2-3, with D unresolved. V was trimmed by 3 bases and J by 0 bases, leaving 10 bases between them. This CDR3 spans 15 amino acids. Germline V gene data show CDR1 as LGHNA and CDR2 as YSLEER. The DNA for the CDR3 is TGCGCCAGCAGCCAGCATAGCAGCAGCACAGATACGCAGTATTTT. Translating it yields CASSQHSSSTDTQYF.

V usage is TRBV19 and J usage is TRBJ1-5, with 8 bases fitting TRBD1. This CDR3 contains 15 residues. CDR1 and CDR2 from the germline V gene are LNHDA and SQIVND (reference sequence). V gave up 6 bases and J gave up 6 bases; unmatched junction bases: 10. For the CDR3, the DNA is TGTGCCAGTAGACTACAACAGGGGGAGGGTCAGCCCCAGCATTTT. Residues: CASRLQQGEGQPQHF.